The entry that follows covers one T cell receptor (beta chain) sequence. Measured with immunoSEQ multiplex PCR; TCRdb has only the in-frame clones, and not every one. The sample shows around 150,000 clones, over 85% of them seen only once. The entry originates in a study of blood T cell repertoires in COVID-19. Whole-study context: The United States, Italy and Spain supplied acute and convalescent COVID-19 samples. T cells, B-cell-depleted T cells, or PBMCs provided the cDNA or gDNA that served as material.

The CDR3 covers 14 residues. Germline V gene lookup returns CDR1 MNHNY and CDR2 SVGAGI (reference sequence). V dropped 4 bases and J dropped 4; count of bases not matched to a gene: 7. Sequenced sample: peripheral blood. This clonotype originated in a man aged 60-69 years with active or convalescent COVID-19. The chain uses TRBV6-6 and TRBJ2-7, with TRBD1 matching 7 bases. CDR3: CASSSPTGHYEQYF. CDR3 nucleotides: TGTGCCAGCAGTTCCCCGACAGGGCATTACGAGCAGTACTTC.